Detailed here is one TCR beta chain. The antigen is not known. The sample belongs to a study of T cell responses to AZD1222 COVID-19 vaccine. Study conclusions and caveats: Spike-specific TCR breadth rose after two AZD1222 doses, and depth rose as well. Reports say nearly half of spike-specific TCRs go after unmutated variant regions. Every sample of the repertoires postdated the peak T cell response.

Unmatched junction bases numbered 11, after V lost 6 bases and J lost 5 bases. This CDR3 spans 15 amino acids. Germline CDR1 MDHEN, CDR2 SYDVKM. TCRdb's table, derived via immunoSEQ multiplex PCR, lists solely in-frame clones and lacks some. The table records roughly 260,000 clones, more than 80% of them present only once. Material: peripheral blood, obtained on day 0 of AZD1222 vaccination. The chain links TRBV28 to TRBJ1-2, with 8 bases fitting TRBD1. The origin of this receptor is an adult in good health. CDR3 sequence: CASSPNPGGAYGYTF. The CDR3 DNA is TGTGCCAGCAGCCCGAACCCAGGGGGCGCATATGGCTACACCTTC.